The 12 T cell receptor beta chains below were found in one sample sequenced in a study of identical twins. TCRdb re-derived calls from the 5' RACE reads in MiXCR, one entry per CDR3 protein. Seen here are hundreds of thousands of distinct CDR3 sequences, over 8.5% observed once, and the top ten hold roughly 0.97%. The same sample was also studied in work on yellow fever vaccine responses in identical twins.

The sequencing input was PBMCs. These receptors all stem from a woman aged 18-29 years in good health.

The rearrangement links TRBV14 to TRBJ1-6; unclear D gene. The germline CDR1 and CDR2 sequences are SGHDN and FVKESK. V lost 4 bases, J lost 12 bases, and 13 bases lay in between. The CDR3 is 13 amino acids. CDR3 coding DNA: TGTGCCAGCAGCCCCCAGTTGGACGGACCCCTCCACTTT. Protein product: CASSPQLDGPLHF.

This clonotype was counted at least ten times. The genes are TRBV29-1 and TRBJ2-5; no clear D. This CDR3 has 10 amino acids. CDR1 is SQVTM and CDR2 is ANQGSEA in the germline V gene. V lost 2 bases and J lost 5, with 3 bases in between. This CDR3 is CSVETETQYF. CDR3 nucleotide sequence: TGCAGCGTTGAAACTGAGACCCAGTACTTC.

Points on this clonotype: A much larger clone lies a single base off, so this may be a read error. The genes are TRBV7-2 and TRBJ2-7; either TRBD1 or TRBD2 may fit D (5 bases each). This CDR3 comprises 17 residues. V dropped 8 bases and J dropped 2 bases, with 25 bases sitting between them. The germline gives CDR1 SGHTA, CDR2 FQGNSA. The CDR3 is CASCETGTPLSTYEQYF. CDR3 DNA sequence: TGTGCCAGCTGCGAAACCGGGACCCCACTCAGTACCTACGAGCAGTACTTC.

The sample holds a few counts of this clonotype. The genes are TRBV20-1 and TRBJ2-7, with TRBD2 identical over 9 bases. V trimming: 4 bases; J trimming: 0 bases; junction bases outside the gene matches: 4. The CDR3 spans 14 residues. Germline V lookup: CDR1 DFQATT, CDR2 SNEGSKA (reference sequence). Written as DNA, the CDR3 is TGCAGTGCTACTTCAGCGGGGGGCTCCTACGAGCAGTACTTC. Protein sequence: CSATSAGGSYEQYF.

This clonotype was seen a few times. The rearrangement joins TRBV7-9 to TRBJ1-2; 7 bases align to TRBD1. The CDR3 contains 16 residues. The germline gives CDR1 SEHNR, CDR2 FQNEAQ (reference sequence). With 1 base clipped from V and 4 bases from J, the junction kept 9 bases outside the gene matches. CDR3 in amino acids: CASSLVSQGEGYGYTF. The CDR3 DNA sequence: TGTGCCAGCAGCTTAGTTTCGCAGGGGGAAGGCTATGGCTACACCTTC.

This rearrangement joins TRBV5-6 to TRBJ2-1; D is uncertain. CDR3 size: 15 residues. Trimming took 6 bases from V and 1 from J, leaving 14 bases between them. From germline, CDR1 is SGHDT and CDR2 YYEEEE. The DNA for the CDR3 is TGTGCCAGCACCATAGGCCCCGATTCCTACAATGAGCAGTTCTTC. It yields the protein CASTIGPDSYNEQFF.

This chain joins TRBV9 and TRBJ2-6, with 9 bases aligning to TRBD2. CDR3 length: 19 amino acids. Germline V gene sequence: CDR1 SGDLS, CDR2 YYNGEE. The junction had 9 bases not matched to a gene; V was cut back by 0 bases and J by 2 bases. CDR3 coding DNA: TGTGCCAGCAGCGTAGGATTAGCGGGAGCGGCGGCTGGGGCCAACGTCCTGACTTTC. Its translation is CASSVGLAGAAAGANVLTF.

This clonotype occurred a few times. This chain connects TRBV5-1 to TRBJ2-5; D may be TRBD1 (6 bases). The germline gives CDR1 SGHRS, CDR2 YFSETQ. V was clipped by 4 bases and J by 0 bases, with 16 bases between them. This CDR3 contains 16 residues. The CDR3 loop reads CASSLTGTLDQETQYF. The CDR3 DNA reads as TGCGCCAGCAGCCTTACCGGGACACTAGACCAAGAGACCCAGTACTTC.

This clonotype was counted a few times. This chain links TRBV10-3 with TRBJ2-7; maybe TRBD1 (6 bases). This CDR3 spans 16 amino acids. V was shortened by 3 bases and J by 0 bases, with 15 bases between the two germline ends. Germline V gives CDR1 ENHRY, CDR2 SYGVKD. CDR3 nucleotides: TGTGCCATCAGTGATTTACCCCCGGACAGCTCCTACGAGCAGTACTTC. Protein product: CAISDLPPDSSYEQYF.

This clonotype was picked up many times. This chain links TRBV29-1 with TRBJ2-3; a weak D match, TRBD1 (6 bases). V was pared by 7 bases and J by 9 bases, with 17 bases between. CDR1 and CDR2 (germline): SQVTM, ANQGSEA. The CDR3 loop spans 12 amino acids. The chain's CDR3 is CSGSQGPGTQYF. The CDR3 bases are TGCAGCGGCTCACAGGGACCCGGGACGCAGTATTTT.

V and J are TRBV12-5 and TRBJ1-1; D may be TRBD1 (5 bases). Trimming left V 7 bases short and J 4 bases short, with 16 bases between. Per the germline V gene, CDR1 is LGHNT and CDR2 is FRNRAP. This CDR3 is built from 14 residues. The CDR3 is CASARQIIGTEAFF. The CDR3 DNA is TGTGCTAGTGCCCGACAGATAATAGGCACTGAAGCTTTCTTT.

This clonotype has only a few counts. The chain employs TRBV28 and TRBJ1-5; D not resolved. The CDR3 covers 14 residues. The V and J ends lost 2 bases and 11 bases respectively, with 16 bases between them. Germline V CDR1 and CDR2: MDHEN, SYDVKM. CDR3 sequence (DNA): TGTGCCAGCAGTTTAGTCTCCCCCTTCGCGGCCCAGCATTTT. Its protein is CASSLVSPFAAQHF.